This TCR beta chain was documented in a study of regulatory T cells in long-lasting Graves disease (dated by TCRdb to the early 2020s). Some background on the complete study: Antithyroid drugs had been taken for less than 3 months by newly diagnosed Graves' disease patients. Persistent Graves' disease patients were compared with newly diagnosed Graves' disease patients by peripheral blood TCR sequencing and RNA sequencing. A total of roughly 33 samples were covered by TCR sequencing, comprising 13 persistent and around 20 newly diagnosed Graves' disease patients. The study was registered as a clinical trial and conducted in China.

In its sample, this clonotype was seen many times. Its antigen remains undetermined. No base qualities exist here, and no much larger clone lies one base off it. The label giving this sample's time point can be read as: newly diagnosed GD, antithyroid drugs for less than 3 months. For both TCR sequencing and RNA sequencing, RNA was extracted from PBMCs in TRIzol. Graves' disease was diagnosed according to American Thyroid Association guidelines. Patients were recruited from an endocrinology department in Xi'an, China. Each patient gave around 9 milliliters of peripheral blood, collected in an EDTA anticoagulant tube. Ficoll Paque Plus density gradient separation was used to isolate PBMCs, and no further T cell sorting was performed. An Agilent 2100 Bioanalyzer and agarose gel were used to check RNA quality, while a NanoDrop 2000 measured RNA concentration. Broad study findings and their caveats: TRBV28, TRBJ1-2 and TRBJ2-5 were preferentially used in persistent disease, while TRBV20-1 and TRBJ2-1 were favored in newly diagnosed disease. Patients with persistent disease shared more public clonotypes (about 2,900) than newly diagnosed patients did (around 930). Only the TCR beta chain was sequenced and analyzed. Compared with newly diagnosed patients, patients with persistent Graves' disease had lower TCR Shannon entropy and fewer highly expanded clones, which suggests clonal expansion. The authors acknowledged the small sample size as a limitation that may reduce accuracy. Because the primary lesion, thyroid tissue, could not be accessed, the study looked at peripheral blood alone.

Library creation used multiplex PCR. The run used an Illumina HiSeq 4000. To build TCR beta libraries, CDR3 regions were amplified by Arm-PCR using iRepertoire HTBI primers. PCR products were gel purified before sequencing. Regarding the original processing steps: Gene usage analysis of CDR3 amino acid clonotypes used the 55 to 65 TRBV and 11 to 15 TRBJ segments found across samples. COPE and FqMerger were used to merge the filtered high-quality paired reads into contigs. Contigs were aligned with BLAST to IMGT TRBV, TRBD and TRBJ reference genes, and CDR3 was defined per IMGT. Clonotypes above 0.1% frequency were classified as highly expanded clones. Repertoire diversity was measured by Shannon entropy, and V-J evenness by the Gini coefficient. A clonotype found in more than one individual was treated as public. The public reads were reanalyzed by TCRdb: fastp trimming at Q25, MiXCR alignment, in-frame beta chains only. CDR3 protein duplicates are merged, each entry listing the most common genes and DNA. The authors' filters were not applied to this entry. The sample records 250,000 or so distinct CDR3 sequences, 20% to 25% of which are singletons. Approximately 15% of the sample is held by the ten biggest clonotypes.

Sequences SNHLY (CDR1) and FYNNEI (CDR2) are obtained from the germline V gene. At the junction V is shortened by 6 bases and J by 3 bases; bases outside the gene matches: 7. Reading from cysteine to phenylalanine, the CDR3 counts 15 amino acids. Solely the CDR3 DNA is kept, with 45 bases framed from the first base. Recombination connected TRBV2 to TRBJ2-3; 9 central nucleotides agree with TRBD2. The source material was peripheral blood mononuclear cells (PBMCs), sampled at new diagnosis, from a patient treated with antithyroid drugs. The receptor's source is a female donor with Graves disease. The DNA sequence reads TGTGCCAGCAGATACCAAGCGGGAGGAACAGATACGCAGTATTTT. Its amino acids are CASRYQAGGTDTQYF.